The next 27 T cell receptor beta chains were all read from a single sample in a study of T cell clonality in common variable immunodeficiency. Data came from immunoSEQ multiplex PCR; TCRdb stores just in-frame clones and leaves some out. Sampling found tens of thousands of clones, none seen once. The sequenced sample consisted of peripheral blood mononuclear cells. These receptors were taken from a person between 18 and 70 years old in good health.

This clone was counted a few times. With the read ending 3 residues before the CDR3 end, the germline J gene is used to fill in that end. The chain is built from TRBV5-5 and TRBJ1-2; tentatively, D is TRBD1 (6 bases). Germline assignment: CDR1 SGHKS and CDR2 YYEKEE (reference sequence). Trimming cost V 7 bases and J 0 bases, with 7 bases left between them. The CDR3 has 12 residues. Partial CDR3 DNA: TGTGCCAGCGGGGGCTCTAACTATGGC. It encodes CASGGSNYG. The entire CDR3 sequence reads CASGGSNYGYTF.

About this clone: The read gets to within 3 residues of the CDR3 end, and the germline J gene fills in the rest. The rearrangement links TRBV19 to TRBJ2-4; 9 positions agree with TRBD1. Per germline, CDR1 LNHDA and CDR2 SQIVND (reference sequence). The CDR3 has 17 residues. The CDR3 region is CASTKAGQGTTNYGQYF. The DNA read from the CDR3 is TGTGCCAGTACCAAGGCGGGACAGGGCACAACTAACTATGGT.

The sample holds many counts of this clone. The CDR3 extends 3 residues past the end of the read, so its final part is completed from the germline J gene. The genes are TRBV7-9 and TRBJ1-1, with D possibly being TRBD1 (6 bases). V lost 7 bases and J 0 bases, leaving 9 bases between the germline ends. CDR3 length: 13 amino acids. Germline V lookup: CDR1 SEHNR, CDR2 FQNEAQ (reference sequence). The chain's CDR3 is CASNREMNTEAFF. The DNA read from the CDR3 is TGTGCCAGCAACAGGGAAATGAACACTGAA.

A word on this clone: The read ends 3 residues before the CDR3 terminus; that terminus is restored from the germline J gene. The V and J genes are TRBV5-5 and TRBJ2-7, with D maybe TRBD1 (6 bases). The CDR3 contains 13 residues. Per the germline V gene, CDR1 is SGHKS and CDR2 is YYEKEE (reference sequence). Between the trimmed V and J ends, which lost 2 bases and 4 bases, there was a span of 10 bases. The CDR3 region is CASSFAGAYEQYF. CDR3 DNA (partial): TGTGCCAGCAGCTTCGCAGGGGCATACGAG.

This clone was detected ten times or more. Coverage ceases 3 residues before the CDR3 finishes, and the germline J gene fills in the end. The rearrangement joins TRBV6-4 to TRBJ2-1; 9 nucleotides line up with TRBD1. Germline values: CDR1 MRHNA, CDR2 SNTAGT. V gave up 5 bases and J gave up 2 bases; unmatched junction bases: 4. This CDR3 contains 15 residues. The sequenced CDR3 bases are TGTGCCAGCAGTAGACAGGGGGATGCCTACAATGAG. Translated, it gives CASSRQGDAYNE. The CDR3 reads in full as CASSRQGDAYNEQFF.

This clone was counted at least ten times. The CDR3 end is not reached by the read, which stops 3 residues before it; the germline J gene fills it in. The chain is built from TRBV5-4 and TRBJ1-1, with D tentatively TRBD1 (6 bases). The CDR3 extends over 13 amino acids. The germline V gene encodes CDR1 SGHNT and CDR2 YYREEE (reference sequence). V dropped 1 base and J dropped 5 bases, with 9 bases sitting between them. The part of the CDR3 DNA that was read is TGTGCCAGCAGCTTGAATCAGGGGACTGAA. Residues: CASSLNQGTE. The CDR3 in full is CASSLNQGTEAFF.

The table lists this clone with many counts. From the germline J gene comes the end of the CDR3, since the read stops 3 residues before it. The rearrangement uses TRBV6-1 and TRBJ1-2; D ambiguous. The germline V gene encodes CDR1 MNHNS and CDR2 SASEGT. V was trimmed by 2 bases and J by 5 bases, leaving 15 bases between them. CDR3 length: 15 residues. The CDR3 bases that were read are TGTGCCAGCAGTGAAAGTAACAGTGGTGGGTATGGC. Amino acids: CASSESNSGGYG. The whole CDR3 sequence is CASSESNSGGYGYTF.

This clone was observed many times. The read ends 3 residues before the CDR3 terminus; that terminus is restored from the germline J gene. The V call is TRBV7-3, the J call TRBJ1-1, with 9 bases matching TRBD1. The junction had 2 bases not matched to a gene; V was cut back by 5 bases and J by 4 bases. Per germline, CDR1 SGHTA and CDR2 FQGTGA. The CDR3 covers 13 residues. The CDR3 loop is CASSGGQGTEAFF. The covered CDR3 bases are TGTGCCAGCAGCGGGGGACAGGGCACTGAA.

There are a few counts of this clone. The CDR3 end lies 3 residues beyond the end of the read and is filled in from the germline J gene. The chain is built from TRBV20-1 and TRBJ2-3; 10 nucleotides line up with TRBD1. The junction had 4 bases not matched to a gene; V was cut back by 5 bases and J by 2 bases. The CDR3 is 14 residues long. From germline, CDR1 is DFQATT and CDR2 SNEGSKA (reference sequence). Partial CDR3 DNA: TGCAGTGCTCCGGACAGGGGGAACACAGATACG. Amino acid sequence: CSAPDRGNTDT. The full-length CDR3 reads as CSAPDRGNTDTQYF.

This clone was picked up many times. The CDR3 end falls 3 residues outside the read, so it is completed with the germline J gene. J is TRBJ2-5 and V is TRBV20-1; TRBD1 matches at 8 bases. The CDR3 has 12 amino acids. Looked up from germline, CDR1 is DFQATT and CDR2 is SNEGSKA (reference sequence). V lost 6 bases to trimming and J lost 4 bases; unmatched junction nucleotides: 4. Incomplete CDR3 DNA: TGCAGTGCACAGGGGGGTCGAGAGACC. Amino acid sequence: CSAQGGRET. The entire CDR3 protein reads CSAQGGRETQYF.

This clone was found many times. Sequencing ends 3 residues short of the CDR3 end; the germline J gene provides the rest. This chain links TRBV18 with TRBJ1-2; tentative D call: TRBD1 (6 bases). There are 13 residues in the CDR3. CDR1 KGHSH and CDR2 LQKENI come from the germline V gene. V lost 5 bases and J lost 4, with 11 bases in between. CDR3 loop: CASSATGTYGYTF. CDR3 DNA, as far as it was read: TGTGCCAGCTCAGCGACAGGTACCTATGGC.

This clone was seen at least ten times. With the read ending 3 residues before the CDR3 end, the germline J gene is used to fill in that end. The V and J genes are TRBV6-2 or TRBV6-3 and TRBJ1-2; a weak D match, TRBD1 (5 bases). Trimming took off 7 bases at V and 5 bases at J, with 20 bases between the two ends. CDR1 MNHEY and CDR2 SVGEGT come from the germline V gene. This CDR3 is 15 amino acids long. CDR3 sequence: CASIPRGRARYGYTF. Incomplete CDR3 DNA: TGTGCCAGCATCCCACGCGGCAGGGCGCGGTATGGC.

There are many counts of this clone. The read terminates 3 residues before the CDR3 end, so the remaining end is supplied by the germline J gene. The V call is TRBV19, the J call TRBJ2-1; 9 bases are a match to TRBD2. Germline trimming cut 2 bases from V and 5 bases from J; bases unmatched to any gene: 7. The CDR3 runs to 16 residues. Germline CDR1 reads LNHDA; CDR2 reads SQIVND (reference sequence). The part of the CDR3 DNA that was read is TGTGCCAGTAGTATACTGTGGCGGGGGGGCCACAATGAG. Protein: CASSILWRGGHNE. The whole CDR3 sequence reads CASSILWRGGHNEQFF.

At least ten counts were recorded for this clone. The DNA ends 3 residues before the CDR3 does, and the rest of the CDR3 is filled in from the germline J gene. The chain employs TRBV7-6 and TRBJ1-2, with D hard to call. The CDR3 spans 13 residues. V lost 0 bases and J lost 5, with 7 bases in between. Germline CDR1 SGHVS, CDR2 FNYEAQ. CDR3 bases read: TGTGCCAGCAGCTTAGCGGGCGAGTATGGC. Its translation: CASSLAGEYG. The full CDR3 sequence reads CASSLAGEYGYTF.

This clone has a count of ten or more. The read finishes 3 residues shy of the CDR3 end, and the germline J gene is used to complete it. The chain has TRBV2 and TRBJ2-2; TRBD2 matches at 9 bases. The junction had 14 bases not matched to a gene; V was cut back by 8 bases and J by 7 bases. Germline assignment: CDR1 SNHLY and CDR2 FYNNEI. The CDR3 extends over 16 amino acids. The CDR3: CASGGGASGKIGELFF. CDR3 DNA, as far as it was read: TGTGCCAGCGGGGGAGGGGCTAGCGGGAAAATCGGGGAG.

This clone was found a few times. The sequenced fragment ends 3 residues before the CDR3 boundary, so the rest is inferred from the germline J gene. J is TRBJ2-5 and V is TRBV18; TRBD1 might be the D (5 bases). V was shortened by 5 bases and J by 1 base, with 8 bases between the two germline ends. The germline CDR1 and CDR2 sequences are KGHSH and LQKENI. CDR3 length: 13 residues. CDR3 DNA (partial): TGTGCCAGCTCATCGGACATCCAAGAGACC. Translating it yields CASSSDIQET. The entire CDR3 reads CASSSDIQETQYF.

In its sample, this clone was seen many times. The read terminates 3 residues ahead of where the CDR3 ends, so the germline J gene completes it. The V gene is TRBV5-1, the J gene TRBJ2-5, with D perhaps matching TRBD2 (6 bases). The CDR3 is 16 residues long. CDR1 SGHRS and CDR2 YFSETQ come from the germline V gene. The V and J ends lost 3 bases and 0 bases respectively, with 15 bases between them. The CDR3 loop is CASSSGTLPYQETQYF. The sequenced part of the CDR3 DNA is TGCGCCAGCAGCTCCGGGACTCTGCCGTACCAAGAGACC.

This clone was picked up many times. One junction end does not reproduce the germline sequence, and a read error may be involved. CDR3 DNA, as far as it was read: TGCGCCAGCAGCCGGGGACTGGACTATGGC. Protein sequence: CASSRGLDYG. Given in full, the CDR3 is CASSRGLDYGYTF. This chain connects TRBV4-2 to TRBJ1-2, with D perhaps matching TRBD1 (5 bases). The read ends 3 residues early relative to the CDR3; the germline J gene fills the gap. Germline V gene data show CDR1 as LGHNA and CDR2 as YNFKEQ. This CDR3 spans 13 amino acids.

This clone was counted at least ten times. The read falls 3 residues short of the CDR3 end, and the missing part is taken from the germline J gene. V is TRBV7-3 and J is TRBJ2-5, with TRBD2 matching 11 bases. V lost 2 bases and J lost 5; bases outside the gene matches: 4. Per the germline V gene, CDR1 is SGHTA and CDR2 is FQGTGA. The length of the CDR3 is 15 residues. Incomplete CDR3 DNA: TGTGCCAGCAGCTTATCCCCTAGCGGGAGGGAGACC. Translated: CASSLSPSGRET. The CDR3 as a whole reads CASSLSPSGRETQYF. Looking up the rest from reference TRBV7-3 and TRBJ2-5 gives the full variable domain: GAGVSQTPSNKVTEKGKYVELRCDPISGHTALYWYRQSLGQGPEFLIYFQGTGAADDSGLPNDRFFAVRPEGSVSTLKIQRTERGDSAVYLCASSLSPSGRETQYFGPGTRLLVL.

This clone was counted ten times or more. Read coverage stops 3 residues before the CDR3 terminus; the germline J gene supplies the remainder. Other DNA sequences in this sample translate to the same CDR3. This chain links TRBV7-2 with TRBJ2-7; 12 positions match TRBD2. The CDR3 is 15 amino acids. CDR1 and CDR2 from the germline V gene are SGHTA and FQGNSA. Trimming cost V 5 bases and J 3 bases; bases outside gene matches: 5. CDR3 amino acids: CASSPRLAGVYEQYF. Incomplete CDR3 DNA: TGTGCCAGCAGCCCCCGACTAGCGGGAGTCTACGAG.

This clone was found many times. The read terminates 3 residues before the CDR3 end, so the remaining end is supplied by the germline J gene. The rearrangement links TRBV19 to TRBJ1-4, with D tentatively TRBD1 (5 bases). V gave up 5 bases and J gave up 7 bases, with 14 bases separating them. In germline, CDR1 is LNHDA, CDR2 SQIVND (reference sequence). CDR3 size: 14 residues. CDR3 bases read: TGTGCCAGTAGTGGCGGTGGGGGGATTGAAAAA. Translating gives CASSGGGGIEK. The whole CDR3 sequence is CASSGGGGIEKLFF.

Ten or more counts support this clone. The read gets to within 3 residues of the CDR3 end, and the germline J gene fills in the rest. V gene TRBV6-1 combines with J gene TRBJ1-1; D unclear. Trimming took 3 bases from V and 5 from J, leaving 7 bases between them. Looked up from germline, CDR1 is MNHNS and CDR2 is SASEGT. The CDR3 loop spans 12 amino acids. Partial CDR3 DNA: TGTGCCAGCAGTGACAGGATAACTGAA. It yields the protein CASSDRITE. The whole CDR3 reads CASSDRITEAFF.

This clone occurred many times. From the germline J gene comes the end of the CDR3, since the read stops 3 residues before it. The chain links TRBV7-8 to TRBJ2-7; D is possibly TRBD2 (5 bases). V lost 0 bases and J 0 bases, leaving 6 bases between the germline ends. This CDR3 is built from 14 residues. Germline CDR1 is SGHVS and CDR2 is FQNEAQ. The CDR3 loop reads CASSLATSSYEQYF. The sequenced CDR3 bases are TGTGCCAGCAGCTTAGCTACTAGCTCCTACGAG.

This clone has ten or more counts. The read comes to an end 3 residues before the CDR3 does, leaving the germline J gene to fill in the end. This sequence joins TRBV5-1 and TRBJ1-1, with a weak D call TRBD1 (5 bases). The CDR3 sequence is 14 residues long. Germline loops: CDR1 SGHRS, CDR2 YFSETQ. Trimming shortened V by 5 bases and J by 3 bases, and 14 bases separated the two germline ends. The sequenced part of the CDR3 DNA is TGCGCCAGCAGTTTCGGTGGGGCCGACACTGAA. Protein: CASSFGGADTE. The whole CDR3 region reads CASSFGGADTEAFF.

Many counts were recorded for this clone. The missing CDR3 end, 3 residues past where the read stops, is filled in from the germline J gene. The rearrangement uses TRBV7-2 and TRBJ1-2, with D hard to call. Per germline, CDR1 SGHTA and CDR2 FQGNSA. Trimming took off 4 bases at V and 4 bases at J, with 10 bases between the two ends. The CDR3 is 13 amino acids. The DNA read from the CDR3 is TGTGCCAGCAGCTCTCGCCCCGGCTATGGC. Translating it yields CASSSRPGYG. The complete CDR3 sequence is CASSSRPGYGYTF.

This clone showed up many times. The missing CDR3 end, 3 residues past where the read stops, is filled in from the germline J gene. The chain recombines TRBV6-1 with TRBJ2-5; D is unresolved. CDR3 length: 13 residues. Germline V gene lookup returns CDR1 MNHNS and CDR2 SASEGT. V lost 3 bases, J lost 1 base, and 6 bases lay in between. CDR3 bases read: TGTGCCAGCAGTGACACTTTCCAAGAGACC. It codes for CASSDTFQET. The entire CDR3 protein reads CASSDTFQETQYF.

This clone was seen repeatedly, ten times or more. The CDR3 end lies 3 residues beyond the end of the read and is filled in from the germline J gene. This chain links TRBV2 with TRBJ2-7, with a tentative D call TRBD2 (5 bases). The V gene lost 7 bases and the J gene lost 0 bases, with 13 bases spanning the gap. The CDR3 consists of 14 residues. Germline loops: CDR1 SNHLY, CDR2 FYNNEI. The CDR3 DNA, read in part, is TGTGCCAGCACATGGACTCAAAGCTCCTACGAG. It specifies CASTWTQSSYE. The full-length CDR3 reads as CASTWTQSSYEQYF.